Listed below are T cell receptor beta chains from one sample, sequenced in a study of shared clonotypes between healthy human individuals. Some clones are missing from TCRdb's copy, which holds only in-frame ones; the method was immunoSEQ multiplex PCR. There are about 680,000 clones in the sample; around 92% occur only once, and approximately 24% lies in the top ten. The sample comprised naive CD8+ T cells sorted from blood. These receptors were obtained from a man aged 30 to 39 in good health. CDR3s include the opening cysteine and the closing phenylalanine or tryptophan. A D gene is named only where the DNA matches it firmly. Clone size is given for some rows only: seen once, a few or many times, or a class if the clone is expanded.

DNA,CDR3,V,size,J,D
TGTGCCAGCAGCTCTCCGACTAATCAGGGGGCGGCAGATACGCAGTATTTT,CASSSPTNQGAADTQYF,TRBV7-6,.,TRBJ2-3,TRBD1
TGCGCCAGCAGCCAAGGACTATGGTACGAGCAGTACTTC,CASSQGLWYEQYF,TRBV4-1,.,TRBJ2-7,.
TGCAGCGTCTATACTAGCGGGAGGGTTTCGAGTGAGCAGTTCTTC,CSVYTSGRVSSEQFF,TRBV29-1,.,TRBJ2-1,TRBD2
TGTGCCAGCAGTTTTTGGGGACTAGCGGGCCCAGATACGCAGTATTTT,CASSFWGLAGPDTQYF,TRBV27,.,TRBJ2-3,TRBD2
TGTGCCAGCAGTTCCCTAGACGCTGACAGGGCATCAATAGCCTACGAGCAGTACTTC,CASSSLDADRASIAYEQYF,TRBV28,.,TRBJ2-7,TRBD1
TGTGCCAGCAGCGTAGGAGGGAGCCTACAAGAGACCCAGTACTTC,CASSVGGSLQETQYF,TRBV9,.,TRBJ2-5,.
TGTGCCAGCTCAAATATTGCGGTACATACTAAAAATGAGCAGTTCTTC,CASSNIAVHTKNEQFF,TRBV6-4,once,TRBJ2-1,.
TGTGCCAGCAGTGAAGAAGCGGGAGGGCCTCACGAGCAGTACTTC,CASSEEAGGPHEQYF,TRBV6-1,.,TRBJ2-7,TRBD2
TGTGCCAGCAGCGCACAACAGGGGGAGGGAACCGGGGAGCTGTTTTTT,CASSAQQGEGTGELFF,TRBV9,.,TRBJ2-2,.
TGTGCCACCAGCAGAGATCTTCGACAGCTGAACACTGAAGCTTTCTTT,CATSRDLRQLNTEAFF,TRBV15,once,TRBJ1-1,.
TGTGCCAGCAGTTTATCCGGGGGGGTATACAATGAGCAGTTCTTC,CASSLSGGVYNEQFF,TRBV27,once,TRBJ2-1,TRBD2
TGTGCCAGCAGCTTGATGAATCAGCCCCAGCATTTT,CASSLMNQPQHF,TRBV5-4,.,TRBJ1-5,.
TGTGCCAGCAGTCCCCAGCGGGAGCAGAACAATGAGCAGTTCTTC,CASSPQREQNNEQFF,TRBV25-1,.,TRBJ2-1,TRBD2
TGCGCCAGCAGCCAAGAATTCGGGGGACAGGGCCGGTTTCGGGAAGCTTTCTTT,CASSQEFGGQGRFREAFF,TRBV4-3,.,TRBJ1-1,TRBD1
TGTGCCAGCAGTCCCCGGGCGGGGGGGTACAATGAGCAGTTCTTC,CASSPRAGGYNEQFF,TRBV9,.,TRBJ2-1,TRBD2
TGTGCCAGCACACACCCCCTTTGGGACAGTATCTACAATGAGCAGTTCTTC,CASTHPLWDSIYNEQFF,TRBV18,.,TRBJ2-1,TRBD1
TGTGCCAGCAGACAGGGGGTCAAGTTCTTC,CASRQGVKFF,TRBV21-1,.,TRBJ2-1,.
TGTGCCAGCAGTGAAGAGTGGACAGGCGGGCTCTATGGCTACACCTTC,CASSEEWTGGLYGYTF,TRBV6-1,.,TRBJ1-2,TRBD1
TGTGCCAGCAGCTTGGCGGGAGGTGATGAGCAGTTCTTC,CASSLAGGDEQFF,TRBV7-6,.,TRBJ2-1,TRBD2
TGCGCCAGCAGCCAAGGGGACGGAAACTATGGCTACACCTTC,CASSQGDGNYGYTF,TRBV4-1,.,TRBJ1-2,.
TGTGCCAGCAGCCCCCTAAAGGGGAGAGACCAGTACTTC,CASSPLKGRDQYF,TRBV7-7,once,TRBJ2-5,.
TGTGCCAGCAGCTACTCAGGGGCCCAAGAGACCCAGTACTTC,CASSYSGAQETQYF,TRBV6-6,.,TRBJ2-5,.
TGTGCCAGCAGCGGCGGGGCTGACGAAGTTCCCTACGAGCAGTACTTC,CASSGGADEVPYEQYF,TRBV7-6,once,TRBJ2-7,.
TGTGCCAGCAGTGAACAGGACAGGCCCTACGAGCAGTACTTC,CASSEQDRPYEQYF,TRBV2,.,TRBJ2-7,TRBD1
TGCGCCAGCAGCCAAGATTTGGCCCCCGGGGAGCTGTTTTTT,CASSQDLAPGELFF,TRBV4-1,once,TRBJ2-2,.
TGTGCCAGTAGTATAAGTTCGGGGCATGGCACTGAAGCTTTCTTT,CASSISSGHGTEAFF,TRBV19,.,TRBJ1-1,.
TGCAGCGTTGAAGGACAGGGGGACACTGAAGCTTTCTTT,CSVEGQGDTEAFF,TRBV29-1,.,TRBJ1-1,TRBD1
TGTGCCAGCAGTTTACCCACAGGGCACGAGACCCAGTACTTC,CASSLPTGHETQYF,TRBV28,.,TRBJ2-5,.
TGTGCCAGCAGCTTAGGAGGGTATAGCAATCAGCCCCAGCATTTT,CASSLGGYSNQPQHF,TRBV7-8,.,TRBJ1-5,.
TGTGCCAGCAGCGCTAGCGGCACCGCCTACAATGAGCAGTTCTTC,CASSASGTAYNEQFF,TRBV9,.,TRBJ2-1,TRBD2
TGTGCCAGCAGTTACGTCGGGGGAGGCTCCGGGGAGACCCAGTACTTC,CASSYVGGGSGETQYF,TRBV6-5,.,TRBJ2-5,.
TGTGCCAGCAGCAAGGGGGGACGGACCTACGAGCAGTACTTC,CASSKGGRTYEQYF,TRBV21-1,.,TRBJ2-7,.
TGTGCCAGCAGCCCTGACAGGGGTGAACCCTACGAGCAGTACTTC,CASSPDRGEPYEQYF,TRBV7-8,few,TRBJ2-7,TRBD1
TGTGCCAGCAGAGGGCCAACTGAAGCTTTCTTT,CASRGPTEAFF,TRBV6-1,.,TRBJ1-1,.
TGTGCCAGCAGCTTATGGTGGCAGCCCCAGCATTTT,CASSLWWQPQHF,TRBV7-9,.,TRBJ1-5,.
TGTGCCAGCAGCTTAATACCGGCTGGGGGCGGGGAGCGGTACAATGAGCAGTTCTTC,CASSLIPAGGGERYNEQFF,TRBV7-3,.,TRBJ2-1,.
TGTGCCAGTAGTATGGGGGGCGAGTATCAGCCCCAGCATTTT,CASSMGGEYQPQHF,TRBV19,few,TRBJ1-5,.
TGTGCCACCAGCAGGCCTTGGGGATCCTACAATGAGCAGTTCTTC,CATSRPWGSYNEQFF,TRBV15,once,TRBJ2-1,.
TGTGCCAGCAGCTTGGACCGCGCCATCGTGGGGAACTATGGCTACACCTTC,CASSLDRAIVGNYGYTF,TRBV5-4,.,TRBJ1-2,.
TGTGCCACCAGCCCGGTGGGGGCAGTAAACACAGATACGCAGTATTTT,CATSPVGAVNTDTQYF,TRBV15,.,TRBJ2-3,.
TGTGCCAGCAGTTTATCGTATCGGGAGGGCTACGAGCAGTACTTC,CASSLSYREGYEQYF,TRBV27,.,TRBJ2-7,TRBD2
TGTGCCAGCAGCCCCGGCGGCAGGATCTCCTACGAGCAGTACTTC,CASSPGGRISYEQYF,TRBV5-5,once,TRBJ2-7,.
TGTGCCAGCAGTTCCAGGACCCGCAGCCGGGGGGGCTACGAGCAGTACTTC,CASSSRTRSRGGYEQYF,TRBV27,.,TRBJ2-7,TRBD2
TGTGCCAGCACGGACGGCGGGAGGACAAAAGGGTTGTATAATGAGCAGTTCTTC,CASTDGGRTKGLYNEQFF,TRBV7-2,.,TRBJ2-1,TRBD2
TGTGCCAGCAGCTGGGGACTAGCTGCCTACAATGAGCAGTTCTTC,CASSWGLAAYNEQFF,TRBV5-8,.,TRBJ2-1,TRBD2
TGTGCCAGTAGTATAACAGGGAATCCGAACACTGAAGCTTTCTTT,CASSITGNPNTEAFF,TRBV19,.,TRBJ1-1,.
TGTGCCAGCAGTTTACTAAGGACCAATCAGCCCCAGCATTTT,CASSLLRTNQPQHF,TRBV27,.,TRBJ1-5,.
TGTGCCAGTAGTCGGACAGGGTCCTTGGAGACCCAGTACTTC,CASSRTGSLETQYF,TRBV19,few,TRBJ2-5,TRBD1
TGCGCCAGCAAAAGAAAAGAACAAGTCATGAACACTGAAGCTTTCTTT,CASKRKEQVMNTEAFF,TRBV5-1,many,TRBJ1-1,.
TGCAGCGTTACGAGGGGGGACAGGGCCTACGAGCAGTACTTC,CSVTRGDRAYEQYF,TRBV29-1,once,TRBJ2-7,TRBD1
TGTGCCAGCAGTCCCGGGCACGCGAACACCGGGGAGCTGTTTTTT,CASSPGHANTGELFF,TRBV6-5,.,TRBJ2-2,.
TGTGCCAGCAGTCTCATTGGGGCCAACGTCCTGACTTTC,CASSLIGANVLTF,TRBV27,.,TRBJ2-6,.
TGTGCCAGCAGTTTAGGGGCACTTTCAGATACGCAGTATTTT,CASSLGALSDTQYF,TRBV28,.,TRBJ2-3,.
TGTGCCAGCATTGAGGACAGGGCTGAAGCTTTCTTT,CASIEDRAEAFF,TRBV6-1,.,TRBJ1-1,TRBD1
TGTGCCAGCAGCTTAGGCAATGAGCAGTTCTTC,CASSLGNEQFF,TRBV7-3,.,TRBJ2-1,.
TGTGCCAGCAGTTTATCGCCGGGACACCTCAATGAGCAGTTCTTC,CASSLSPGHLNEQFF,TRBV27,few,TRBJ2-1,.
TGTGCCAGCAGCTCCCCCAACAGAGGCGAGCAGTACTTC,CASSSPNRGEQYF,TRBV7-9,.,TRBJ2-7,.
TGTGCCAGTACCCCCACGTACTACTACTACAATGAGCAGTTCTTC,CASTPTYYYYNEQFF,TRBV19,.,TRBJ2-1,.
TGTGCCAGCTCACCGGTGGGGGCAAGTGAGGACGAGCAGTACTTC,CASSPVGASEDEQYF,TRBV18,.,TRBJ2-7,.